This T cell receptor (beta chain) was observed in a study of regulatory T cells in long-lasting Graves disease. Study conclusions and caveats: Few sampled subjects may have lowered accuracy.

TCR beta libraries were built with iRepertoire HTBI primers and Arm-PCR of CDR3 regions. TCRdb called the multiplex PCR reads again in MiXCR, with one record for every CDR3 protein. The sample gives 400,000 or so distinct CDR3 sequences, 20% to 25% of which show up once; roughly 26% is in the top ten. This clonotype occurred many times. The antigen remains undetermined. This sample's time point: persistent/refractory GD, antithyroid drugs over 5 years with positive TRAb. With RNA extracted from PBMCs as input, the TCR library was made. Each of the patients was recruited from an endocrinology department situated in Xi'an, China. This CDR3 has 15 amino acids. V was trimmed by 6 bases and J by 0 bases, leaving 15 bases between them. The germline V gene has CDR1 SNHLY and CDR2 FYNNEI.

Sequenced here: peripheral blood mononuclear cells (PBMCs), sampled when the disease was refractory, from a patient treated with antithyroid drugs. The rearrangement uses TRBV2 and TRBJ2-7; a weak D match, TRBD1 (6 bases). This receptor was taken from a female donor with Graves disease. The CDR3 reads CASSPGHELSYEQYF. The CDR3 nucleotides read TGTGCCAGCAGCCCGGGACACGAACTCTCCTACGAGCAGTACTTC. The variable domain in full, completed from reference TRBV2 and TRBJ2-7, reads EPEVTQTPSHQVTQMGQEVILRCVPISNHLYFYWYRQILGQKVEFLVSFYNNEISEKSEIFDDQFSVERPDGSNFTLKIRSTKLEDSAMYFCASSPGHELSYEQYFGPGTRLTVT.